The T cell receptor beta chain described here comes from a study of spatial heterogeneity in lung cancer. Study summary: Among detected sequences, beta-chain ones consistently exceeded alpha-chain ones in number.

The CDR3 sequence is 14 residues long. In germline, CDR1 is SGHDT, CDR2 YYEEEE. The V end lost 0 bases, the J end lost 3 bases, and 9 bases lay between the germline ends. TCRdb re-analysed the 5' RACE reads in MiXCR, keeping a single row per CDR3 protein. The repertoire includes tens of thousands of distinct CDR3 sequences, 12% of them detected once, and 42% sits in the top ten. With regard to this clonotype: Its antigen is undetermined.

As to time point: sample taken at primary tumor resection. Sequencing was performed on whole RNA extracted from tumor and nontumor lung tissue, or from frozen PBMC, and the material was left unsorted. Study-wide results and limits: Ubiquitous expanded tumor TCRs appeared in blood more at resection than follow-up.

The chain has TRBV5-6 and TRBJ1-2; D uncertain. This receptor was taken from a female donor with early-stage non-small cell lung cancer. The specimen comprised PBMCs, sampled at surgery. This chain's CDR3 is CASSLDLAHYGYTF. Written as DNA, the CDR3 is TGTGCCAGCAGCTTGGACCTGGCACACTATGGCTACACCTTC.